This T cell receptor (beta chain) is from a study of cytomegalovirus exposure and HLA in healthy donors. Background on the study: Caucasian-associated ancestry cluster membership applied to about 83% of a few hundred genotyped donors.

Notes on this clone: Its antigen is currently unknown.

The PCR had 60 Vbeta and 13 Jbeta primers. The repertoire was sequenced with immunoSEQ multiplex PCR; TCRdb's copy has only in-frame clones and lacks some. The profile shows around 200,000 clones, 74% of them singletons. Study findings and constraints: In a later analysis, DRB1 alleles had the most associated TCRs; HLA-C alleles the fewest. Presence/absence analyses rested on an assumption that sequencing depth was roughly uniform across donors.

The source material was PBMCs. The TCR sequence derives from a woman in her twenties or thirties in good health and CMV-seropositive.

CDR3 nucleotide sequence: TGTGCCAGCAGCCGGGGGACAGGGTCAAGTTGGAGCAATCAGCCCCAGCATTTT. Protein: CASSRGTGSSWSNQPQHF. The rearrangement joins TRBV11-2 to TRBJ1-5; 9 bases agree with TRBD1. The CDR3 is made up of 18 amino acids. J lost 1 base, V lost 5 bases, and 12 bases had no gene match. Germline lookup yields CDR1 SGHAT and CDR2 FQNNGV.